Below, one TCR beta chain is given with its context. The antigen is undetermined. Data came from immunoSEQ multiplex PCR; TCRdb stores just in-frame clones and leaves some out. This sample has about 110,000 clones, with approximately 87% found just once. The data originate from a study of T cell responses to AZD1222 COVID-19 vaccine. Study-level results: The sample set comprised mostly white British donors with more females, and clonal diversity was possibly underestimated. Reportedly, close to half of spike-specific TCRs are directed against unmutated variant regions.

Timing groups of about 4 and about 12 weeks for second doses were pooled. The sequence derives from an adult who received the AZD1222 COVID-19 vaccine. Sequences were derived from peripheral blood, sampled 28 days after the second AZD1222 dose.

The CDR3, as DNA: TGTGCCAGCAGCTTAGGGGTTGGAGCCGGGGAGCTGTTTTTT. This gives the protein CASSLGVGAGELFF. This sequence joins TRBV7-6 and TRBJ2-2; D gene ambiguous. CDR1 is SGHVS and CDR2 is FNYEAQ in the germline V gene. This CDR3 has 14 residues. Trimming left V 1 base short and J 6 bases short, with 9 bases between.